The 6 T cell receptor beta chains listed next were all sequenced from one sample in a study of blood T cells in healthy people across ages. It was with a sample-barcoded 5' primer and a J-beta primer mix that a second PCR of roughly 6 to 11 cycles was run. TCRdb re-analysed the 5' RACE reads in MiXCR, keeping a single row per CDR3 protein. The sample includes about 1.4 million distinct CDR3 sequences, 59% of them seen just once. Sequenced material: blood. The receptors stem from a man younger than 35 in good health.

The chain couples TRBV5-8 to TRBJ2-7; 9 nucleotides align to TRBD1. Germline V gives CDR1 SGHTS, CDR2 YDEGEE. The V segment lost 6 bases and the J segment 3 bases; nucleotides outside the gene matches: 13. The CDR3 sequence is 16 residues long. CDR3 region: CASTPSARDRVYEQYF. The CDR3 DNA follows: TGTGCCAGCACCCCATCGGCCCGGGACAGGGTCTACGAGCAGTACTTC.

The genes are TRBV11-1 and TRBJ2-3, with D perhaps TRBD2 (6 bases). Trimming stripped 5 bases from V and 8 bases from J, with 17 bases between. In germline, CDR1 is SGHAT, CDR2 FQDESV (reference sequence). This CDR3 region has 14 residues. CDR3 amino acids: CASSPGVGPGTQYF. The CDR3, as DNA: TGTGCCAGCAGCCCGGGGGTGGGACCAGGTACGCAGTATTTT. Full variable domain (missing parts from reference TRBV11-1 and TRBJ2-3): EAEVAQSPRYKITEKSQAVAFWCDPISGHATLYWYRQILGQGPELLVQFQDESVVDDSQLPKDRFSAERLKGVDSTLKIQPAELGDSAMYLCASSPGVGPGTQYFGPGTRLTVL.

V usage is TRBV6-5 and J usage is TRBJ2-1; perhaps TRBD2 as D (6 bases). Germline V CDR1 and CDR2: MNHEY, SVGAGI. The V end lost 6 bases, the J end lost 7 bases, and 13 bases lay between the germline ends. The CDR3 loop spans 13 amino acids. CDR3 sequence (DNA): TGTGCCAGCAGGCGCCGGAGGGGAAATGAGCAGTTCTTC. This sequence encodes CASRRRRGNEQFF.

This clonotype came up a few times. V is TRBV29-1 and J is TRBJ1-2; D is ambiguous. V dropped 4 bases and J dropped 7 bases, with 10 bases sitting between them. Germline lookup yields CDR1 SQVTM and CDR2 ANQGSEA. The CDR3 sequence is 11 residues long. The CDR3 region is CSVGLRGGYTF. The CDR3 DNA reads TGCAGCGTTGGACTTCGAGGTGGCTACACCTTC.

The rearrangement joins TRBV7-9 to TRBJ2-4, with D unresolved. The CDR3 runs to 14 residues. Trimming removed 1 base from V and 8 bases from J, with 12 bases in between. Per germline, CDR1 SEHNR and CDR2 FQNEAQ (reference sequence). CDR3 DNA sequence: TGTGCCAGCAGCTTAGTCTTGCGCGGAGACATTCAGTACTTC. Its protein product is CASSLVLRGDIQYF.

The rearrangement joins TRBV4-1 to TRBJ1-2, with no clear D. Germline values: CDR1 MGHRA, CDR2 YSYEKL. V dropped 1 base and J dropped 6 bases, with 9 bases sitting between them. CDR3 size: 13 residues. The CDR3 DNA reads as TGCGCCAGCAGCCAAGTGGGGTTGGATGGCTACACCTTC. Translating it yields CASSQVGLDGYTF.